Listed here are 5 T cell receptor beta chains from one sample, sequenced in a study of CD8 T cells in ankylosing spondylitis. TCRdb re-called the 5' RACE reads through MiXCR, storing one row per CDR3 protein. This sample has around 150,000 distinct CDR3 sequences; around 16% occur once, and the top ten carry approximately 8%. Sequences were obtained from blood, either unsorted or a sorted T cell fraction (not recorded which). Receptors originate from a male donor with ankylosing spondylitis or in good health (not recorded which).

V is TRBV18 and J is TRBJ2-3; perhaps TRBD1 as D (7 bases). This CDR3 is 13 amino acids long. Germline CDR1 is KGHSH and CDR2 is LQKENI. V shed 6 bases and J shed 3 bases, with 10 bases lying between them. The CDR3 nucleotides are TGTGCCAGCTCCGGGGGACAGACAGATACGCAGTATTTT. Its translation: CASSGGQTDTQYF.

The chain links TRBV24-1 to TRBJ2-7; no clear D. This CDR3 is built from 13 residues. Germline V gives CDR1 KGHDR, CDR2 SFDVKD. With 4 bases removed from V and 5 bases from J, the gap between germline ends came to 11 bases. CDR3 DNA sequence: TGTGCCACCAGTGAGGAAGGGATCCACGAGCAGTACTTC. Its translation: CATSEEGIHEQYF.

This clonotype came up a few times. CDR3 loop: CASSLWGVGNQPQHF. DNA for the CDR3: TGTGCCAGCAGCTTATGGGGGGTTGGCAATCAGCCCCAGCATTTT. The chain couples TRBV7-2 to TRBJ1-5, with a tentative D call TRBD1 (5 bases). CDR3 length: 15 residues. The ends were cut back, 2 bases at V and 2 bases at J, with 10 bases in the middle. CDR1 and CDR2 from the germline V gene are SGHTA and FQGNSA.

The chain carries TRBV7-2 and TRBJ2-7; 10 bases fit TRBD2. CDR1 and CDR2 (germline): SGHTA, FQGNSA. This CDR3 is 15 amino acids long. J was trimmed by 2 bases and V by 4 bases; bases with no gene match: 5. CDR3: CASSSTSGLTYEQYF. DNA for the CDR3: TGTGCCAGCAGCTCGACTAGCGGGTTAACCTACGAGCAGTACTTC.

The V call is TRBV28, the J call TRBJ2-1; TRBD2 matches at 9 bases. Germline V lookup: CDR1 MDHEN, CDR2 SYDVKM. This CDR3 contains 14 residues. V lost 7 bases, J lost 2 bases, and 3 bases stayed unmatched. The CDR3, as DNA: TGTGCCAGCACGCCTAGCGGGACCTACAATGAGCAGTTCTTC. It encodes CASTPSGTYNEQFF.